Listed here are 14 T cell receptor beta chains from one sample, sequenced in a study of cytomegalovirus exposure and HLA in healthy donors. It was with 60 Vbeta and 13 Jbeta primers that the PCR ran. Clones were read by immunoSEQ multiplex PCR, and TCRdb kept only the in-frame ones, dropping some. The repertoire includes about 130,000 clones, about 70% of them detected once, and around 3.2% sits in the top ten. Specimen: PBMCs. All receptors derive from a man aged 40-55 years in good health and CMV-seronegative.

V gene TRBV23-1 combines with J gene TRBJ2-3; 12 positions match TRBD2. TRBV23-1 belongs to the ORF category, with a function that is uncertain. The CDR3 is 20 residues long. With 0 bases clipped from V and 0 bases from J, the junction kept 10 bases outside the gene matches. This CDR3 reads CASSQSGGLAGRSSTDTQYF. CDR3 coding DNA: TGCGCCAGCAGTCAATCTGGCGGACTAGCGGGGAGATCTAGCACAGATACGCAGTATTTT.

This clone appeared a few times. The chain links TRBV5-1 to TRBJ2-4; D may be TRBD2 (6 bases). This CDR3 comprises 16 residues. Looked up from germline, CDR1 is SGHRS and CDR2 is YFSETQ. V lost 3 bases and J lost 0, with 13 bases in between. The CDR3 sequence: CASSSGLTLAKNIQYF. CDR3 sequence (DNA): TGCGCCAGCAGCTCGGGACTGACGTTAGCCAAAAACATTCAGTACTTC. Full variable domain (missing parts from reference TRBV5-1 and TRBJ2-4): KAGVTQTPRYLIKTRGQQVTLSCSPISGHRSVSWYQQTPGQGLQFLFEYFSETQRNKGNFPGRFSGRQFSNSRSEMNVSTLELGDSALYLCASSSGLTLAKNIQYFGAGTRLSVL.

The rearrangement links TRBV18 to TRBJ2-5, with a weak D call TRBD2 (5 bases). Germline CDR1 is KGHSH and CDR2 is LQKENI. V dropped 3 bases and J dropped 5 bases, with 10 bases sitting between them. This CDR3 is built from 13 residues. The CDR3 protein is CASSPTSWETQYF. CDR3 nucleotides: TGTGCCAGCTCACCCACTAGTTGGGAGACCCAGTACTTC.

This clone was detected only a few times. The rearrangement links TRBV6-1 to TRBJ2-1; 11 nucleotides agree with TRBD1. Germline V lookup: CDR1 MNHNS, CDR2 SASEGT. The CDR3 has 15 residues. Trimming took 6 bases from V and 8 from J; bases not matched to a gene: 9. CDR3 DNA sequence: TGTGCCAGCAGCGCAGGACAGGGGGCATTTGATGAGCAGTTCTTC. It is translated as CASSAGQGAFDEQFF.

This sequence joins TRBV5-6 and TRBJ2-1, with 14 bases that match TRBD2. The trim removed 3 bases at V and 6 bases at J, leaving 2 bases unmatched. Germline CDR1 and CDR2: SGHDT and YYEEEE. CDR3 length: 15 amino acids. The DNA for the CDR3 is TGTGCCAGCAGCTGGACTAGCGGGAGGTTCAATGAGCAGTTCTTC. Protein sequence: CASSWTSGRFNEQFF. Combining the CDR3 with reference TRBV5-6 and TRBJ2-1 gives the whole variable domain DAGVTQSPTHLIKTRGQQVTLRCSPKSGHDTVSWYQQALGQGPQFIFQYYEEEERQRGNFPDRFSGHQFPNYSSELNVNALLLGDSALYLCASSWTSGRFNEQFFGPGTRLTVL.

This clone appeared a single time. The chain has TRBV5-1 and TRBJ2-1; 8 nucleotides line up with TRBD2. Germline assignment: CDR1 SGHRS and CDR2 YFSETQ. Trimming removed 0 bases from V and 4 bases from J; junction bases left unmatched: 6. The CDR3 spans 16 residues. The CDR3 DNA reads TGCGCCAGCAGCTTGGTACTAGCGGACGGGTACAATGAGCAGTTCTTC. Translated, it gives CASSLVLADGYNEQFF.

V is TRBV11-3 and J is TRBJ1-1, with D tentatively TRBD1 (6 bases). Germline V gene sequence: CDR1 SGHNT, CDR2 YENEEA. This CDR3 spans 16 amino acids. V lost 6 bases and J 3 bases, leaving 20 bases between the germline ends. CDR3 residues: CASSHEGTLGDTEAFF. CDR3 in DNA: TGTGCCAGCAGTCATGAGGGGACACTCGGGGACACTGAAGCTTTCTTT.

In its sample, this clone was seen a few times. The CDR3 bases are TGTGCCACCAGCAGAGACCCATTCTCCTACAATGAGCAGTTCTTC. As protein: CATSRDPFSYNEQFF. J is TRBJ2-1 and V is TRBV15; D is unresolved. V lost 0 bases to trimming and J lost 0 bases, with 6 bases between them. The length of the CDR3 is 15 residues. In germline, CDR1 is LNHNV, CDR2 YYDKDF (reference sequence). Supplemented by reference TRBV15 and TRBJ2-1, the full variable domain reads DAMVIQNPRYQVTQFGKPVTLSCSQTLNHNVMYWYQQKSSQAPKLLFHYYDKDFNNEADTPDNFQSRRPNTSFCFLDIRSPGLGDTAMYLCATSRDPFSYNEQFFGPGTRLTVL.

The J gene is TRBJ2-2, the V gene TRBV2; D call uncertain. The germline V gene has CDR1 SNHLY and CDR2 FYNNEI. V gave up 8 bases and J gave up 8 bases, with 15 bases separating them. The CDR3 has 13 amino acids. The CDR3 protein is CASGQTPSGELFF. In nucleotides, the CDR3 is TGTGCCAGCGGCCAGACTCCTAGTGGGGAGCTGTTTTTT.

This rearrangement joins TRBV7-2 to TRBJ2-2; D remains unclear. CDR1 is SGHTA and CDR2 is FQGNSA in the germline V gene. The CDR3 sequence is 14 residues long. With 0 bases removed from V and 1 base from J, the gap between germline ends came to 3 bases. The CDR3 reads CASSLALNTGELFF. In nucleotides, the CDR3 is TGTGCCAGCAGCTTAGCCTTGAACACCGGGGAGCTGTTTTTT.

The chain couples TRBV5-1 to TRBJ1-2; D possibly corresponds to TRBD1 (5 bases). This CDR3 is built from 14 residues. CDR1 and CDR2 from the germline V gene are SGHRS and YFSETQ. Trimming took 3 bases from V and 3 from J, leaving 12 bases between them. In DNA form, the CDR3 reads TGCGCCAGCAGCTACCTAGACAGACACTATGGCTACACCTTC. Amino acid sequence: CASSYLDRHYGYTF.

The rearrangement uses TRBV25-1 and TRBJ1-2; D might be TRBD1 (5 bases). From germline, CDR1 is MGHDK and CDR2 SYGVNS. Trimming took off 4 bases at V and 2 bases at J, with 20 bases between the two ends. The CDR3 runs to 17 residues. The CDR3 reads CASSGYVGAGQNYGYTF. In nucleotides, the CDR3 is TGTGCCAGCAGTGGATACGTCGGTGCAGGACAAAACTATGGCTACACCTTC.

The gene calls are TRBV2 and TRBJ1-6; D unresolved. The V end was cut by 6 bases, the J end by 5 bases, with 17 bases between. CDR3 size: 16 residues. Germline V gene data show CDR1 as SNHLY and CDR2 as FYNNEI. CDR3 sequence reads: CASSFWVKRDNSPLHF. CDR3 coding DNA: TGTGCCAGCAGCTTTTGGGTTAAGAGGGATAATTCACCCCTCCACTTT.

The chain is built from TRBV9 and TRBJ2-7, with 8 nucleotides matching TRBD1. Trimming at V came to 2 bases and at J to 1 base, leaving 17 bases not matched to a gene. The CDR3 is made up of 19 amino acids. Germline V gives CDR1 SGDLS, CDR2 YYNGEE. In DNA form, the CDR3 reads TGTGCCAGCAGCGTGAATCCTACGGACAGGGAAGGAAGGTCCTACGAGCAGTACTTC. This sequence encodes CASSVNPTDREGRSYEQYF. Supplemented by reference TRBV9 and TRBJ2-7, the full variable domain reads DSGVTQTPKHLITATGQRVTLRCSPRSGDLSVYWYQQSLDQGLQFLIQYYNGEERAKGNILERFSAQQFPDLHSELNLSSLELGDSALYFCASSVNPTDREGRSYEQYFGPGTRLTVT.